This is a list of T cell receptor beta chains from one sample in a study of shared clonotypes between healthy human individuals. The repertoire was sequenced with immunoSEQ multiplex PCR; TCRdb's copy has only in-frame clones and lacks some. Of around 1.5 million clones in the sample, 95% to 99% were seen once. Sequenced material: naive CD4+ T cells sorted from blood. The receptors shown here come from a man aged 25-40 years in good health. The CDR3 runs from the conserved cysteine through the conserved F or W. D genes are given only for firm matches. The listing skips clone size in some rows; elsewhere it reads once, few, many or a size class.

abundance | j_gene | v_gene | d_gene | CDR3aa | CDR3nt
- | TRBJ2-6 | TRBV4-2 | - | CASSLPGLSGANVLTF | TGTGCCAGCAGCCTCCCGGGACTCTCTGGGGCCAACGTCCTGACTTTC
- | TRBJ2-5 | TRBV5-4 | TRBD2 | CASSLNGGRPQETQYF | TGTGCCAGCAGCTTGAATGGCGGGAGGCCCCAAGAGACCCAGTACTTC
- | TRBJ2-7 | TRBV5-1 | - | CASSFFGPPEQYF | TGCGCCAGCAGCTTCTTCGGGCCTCCCGAGCAGTACTTC
- | TRBJ2-1 | TRBV2 | - | CASSEYTALDEQFF | TGTGCCAGCAGTGAATATACGGCTCTCGATGAGCAGTTCTTC
- | TRBJ2-7 | TRBV18 | TRBD1 | CASSPWDRSYEQYF | TGTGCCAGCTCACCTTGGGACAGGAGCTACGAGCAGTACTTC
- | TRBJ1-2 | TRBV5-4 | TRBD1 | CASSPMTGNYGYTF | TGTGCCAGCAGCCCGATGACAGGGAACTATGGCTACACCTTC
- | TRBJ1-5 | TRBV11-2 | - | CASSLEVVTPYSNQPQHF | TGTGCCAGCAGCTTAGAGGTGGTGACACCTTATAGCAATCAGCCCCAGCATTTT
once | TRBJ1-1 | TRBV6-5 | - | CASSETMNTEAFF | TGTGCCAGCTCGGAGACTATGAACACTGAAGCTTTCTTT
- | TRBJ2-1 | TRBV9 | - | CASSVTVSSYNEQFF | TGTGCCAGCAGCGTAACCGTCAGTTCCTACAATGAGCAGTTCTTC
once | TRBJ2-6 | TRBV9 | - | CASSVLGYGANVLTF | TGTGCCAGCAGCGTATTGGGCTACGGGGCCAACGTCCTGACTTTC
- | TRBJ2-5 | TRBV6-5 | TRBD1 | CASSYYSGQGETQYF | TGTGCCAGCAGTTATTATTCGGGACAGGGAGAGACCCAGTACTTC
- | TRBJ1-1 | TRBV7-7 | - | CASSPDLQFEAFF | TGTGCCAGCAGCCCCGACTTACAGTTTGAAGCTTTCTTT
- | TRBJ2-3 | TRBV28 | TRBD1 | CASSFRGHTDTQYF | TGTGCCAGCAGTTTCAGGGGGCACACAGATACGCAGTATTTT
once | TRBJ2-5 | TRBV5-4 | - | CASSLEVAPSTQYF | TGTGCCAGCAGCTTGGAGGTTGCCCCCTCGACCCAGTACTTC
- | TRBJ2-1 | TRBV5-5 | - | CASSLFNPHEQFF | TGTGCCAGCAGCTTGTTTAATCCCCATGAGCAGTTCTTC
- | TRBJ1-1 | TRBV18 | TRBD1 | CASSPRDRVLPEAFF | TGTGCCAGCTCACCACGGGACAGGGTTCTACCTGAAGCTTTCTTT
- | TRBJ2-2 | TRBV19 | - | CASSRDPSNTGELFF | TGTGCCAGTAGTAGGGACCCCTCGAACACCGGGGAGCTGTTTTTT
- | TRBJ1-4 | TRBV5-1 | - | CASSIGRRGDNNEKLFF | TGCGCCAGCAGCATCGGCCGTCGGGGGGACAATAATGAAAAACTGTTTTTT
- | TRBJ2-1 | TRBV5-6 | TRBD1 | CASSLAGRGRLNEQFF | TGTGCCAGCAGCTTGGCAGGCAGGGGGCGGTTAAATGAGCAGTTCTTC
- | TRBJ2-1 | TRBV2 | TRBD2 | CASRRGGDEQFF | TGTGCCAGCAGACGGGGGGGCGATGAGCAGTTCTTC
- | TRBJ2-3 | TRBV5-1 | TRBD1 | CASSRQGVGTDTQYF | TGCGCCAGCAGCCGACAGGGAGTGGGCACAGATACGCAGTATTTT
- | TRBJ2-7 | TRBV10-1 | - | CASSASGESYEQYF | TGCGCCAGCAGTGCGTCAGGGGAATCCTACGAGCAGTACTTC
- | TRBJ1-2 | TRBV9 | - | CASSVAGVGYGYTF | TGTGCCAGCAGCGTAGCCGGGGTGGGCTATGGCTACACCTTC
- | TRBJ1-1 | TRBV7-9 | TRBD1 | CASLKGTGMNTEAFF | TGTGCCAGCCTAAAAGGGACAGGGATGAACACTGAAGCTTTCTTT
- | TRBJ2-1 | TRBV10-3 | TRBD2 | CAIRATSGRGTYNEQFF | TGTGCCATCAGGGCGACTAGCGGGAGAGGAACCTACAATGAGCAGTTCTTC
- | TRBJ2-5 | TRBV6-5 | TRBD1 | CASSYRQGWETQYF | TGTGCCAGCAGTTACAGACAGGGCTGGGAGACCCAGTACTTC
- | TRBJ2-7 | TRBV19 | TRBD1 | CASSHGTGFAYEQYF | TGTGCCAGTAGCCACGGGACAGGTTTTGCCTACGAGCAGTACTTC
- | TRBJ1-2 | TRBV21-1 | - | CASSLDRVGLLNYGYTF | TGTGCCAGCAGCCTTGACAGGGTAGGGTTGCTAAACTATGGCTACACCTTC
- | TRBJ2-7 | TRBV7-3 | - | CASSLSRREQYF | TGTGCCAGCAGCTTAAGTCGCCGCGAGCAGTACTTC
- | TRBJ2-1 | TRBV10-3 | - | CAISPSGDEQFF | TGTGCCATCAGTCCATCGGGCGATGAGCAGTTCTTC
- | TRBJ2-3 | TRBV7-2 | TRBD1 | CASSFRQGFTLTDTQYF | TGTGCCAGCAGCTTTCGACAGGGATTTACTCTGACAGATACGCAGTATTTT
- | TRBJ2-2 | TRBV4-1 | - | CASSQDGSIYTGELFF | TGCGCCAGCAGCCAAGATGGATCGATTTACACCGGGGAGCTGTTTTTT
- | TRBJ2-5 | TRBV6-1 | TRBD1 | CASSDTGGIETQYF | TGTGCCAGCAGTGACACAGGGGGCATTGAGACCCAGTACTTC
- | TRBJ2-2 | TRBV2 | - | CASSFYMWTGELFF | TGTGCCAGCAGCTTTTACATGTGGACCGGGGAGCTGTTTTTT
- | TRBJ1-5 | TRBV18 | - | CASSPSPGPGKNQPQHF | TGTGCCAGCTCACCGAGCCCGGGTCCAGGTAAAAATCAGCCCCAGCATTTT
once | TRBJ1-4 | TRBV29-1 | - | CSVDQGGEKLFF | TGCAGCGTTGATCAGGGCGGTGAAAAACTGTTTTTT
- | TRBJ2-7 | TRBV5-6 | - | CASSLKFENGEQYF | TGTGCCAGCAGCTTAAAATTTGAAAATGGCGAGCAGTACTTC
- | TRBJ2-7 | TRBV4-1 | TRBD1 | CASSQNDRGYEQYF | TGCGCCAGCAGCCAGAATGACAGGGGGTACGAGCAGTACTTC
- | TRBJ2-1 | TRBV30 | TRBD1 | CAGDRVTDEQFF | TGTGCCGGGGACAGGGTCACCGATGAGCAGTTCTTC
- | TRBJ2-1 | TRBV2 | - | CASSERSFEFF | TGTGCCAGCAGTGAGAGGAGTTTCGAGTTCTTC
- | TRBJ2-7 | TRBV2 | TRBD1 | CASSPTTGVMPYEQYF | TGTGCCAGCAGCCCTACTACAGGGGTCATGCCCTACGAGCAGTACTTC
- | TRBJ2-1 | TRBV18 | - | CASSPVDLNEQFF | TGTGCCAGCTCACCAGTAGACCTCAATGAGCAGTTCTTC
- | TRBJ2-2 | TRBV7-3 | - | CASSKQEKDGELFF | TGTGCCAGCAGCAAACAGGAGAAGGACGGGGAGCTGTTTTTT
once | TRBJ2-5 | TRBV10-3 | - | CAISEQIGDLGTQYF | TGTGCCATCAGCGAACAAATTGGAGACCTGGGGACCCAGTACTTC
once | TRBJ2-3 | TRBV27 | - | CASSPPPSAWGTDTQYF | TGTGCCAGCAGTCCACCCCCCAGCGCCTGGGGCACAGATACGCAGTATTTT
- | TRBJ2-1 | TRBV10-1 | TRBD2 | CASSSSWGSGNYNEQFF | TGCGCCAGCAGTTCGTCCTGGGGGAGCGGGAACTACAATGAGCAGTTCTTC
- | TRBJ1-1 | TRBV15 | - | CATSSHPGGGTEAFF | TGTGCCACCAGCAGCCACCCGGGGGGAGGCACTGAAGCTTTCTTT
- | TRBJ2-7 | TRBV29-1 | - | CSVLQGSSYEQYF | TGCAGCGTTTTGCAGGGAAGTTCCTACGAGCAGTACTTC
- | TRBJ2-1 | TRBV9 | TRBD2 | CASSVAGLAGVEQFF | TGTGCCAGCAGCGTAGCGGGACTAGCGGGAGTTGAGCAGTTCTTC
- | TRBJ2-5 | TRBV15 | TRBD2 | CATSRDGLAVQETQYF | TGTGCCACCAGCAGAGATGGGCTAGCGGTTCAAGAGACCCAGTACTTC
- | TRBJ2-7 | TRBV5-1 | - | CASRVGGTHEQYF | TGCGCCAGCAGAGTAGGGGGAACTCACGAGCAGTACTTC
once | TRBJ1-1 | TRBV11-3 | - | CARIGGMNTEAFF | TGTGCCCGCATTGGGGGGATGAACACTGAAGCTTTCTTT
- | TRBJ2-7 | TRBV28 | - | CASSLFGPSYEQYF | TGTGCCAGCAGTTTATTCGGGCCGTCCTACGAGCAGTACTTC
- | TRBJ2-1 | TRBV25-1 | - | CASSEGSYNEQFF | TGTGCCAGCAGTGAGGGTAGCTACAATGAGCAGTTCTTC